The 17 T cell receptor beta chains listed next were all sequenced from one sample in a study of T cells in Graves' hyperthyroidism and ophthalmopathy (dated by TCRdb to about 2019). Libraries came from multiplex PCR. Sequencing instrument: Illumina HiSeq 2000. TCR beta CDR3 regions were amplified from RNA transcripts. The first round of RT-PCR for the TCR CDR3 was performed with the HTBI primer set and the Qiagen OneStep RT-PCR kit. The public reads were run again by TCRdb, first through fastp at Q25 and then through MiXCR, and only productive beta chains were kept. Each CDR3 protein appears once, grouped with its most common genes and DNA. In this sample the table shows around 400,000 distinct CDR3 sequences, about 13% of which occur a single time. Around a tenth of the sample lies in the top ten. Sample: blood. The receptors were gathered from a woman under 30 with Graves' hyperthyroidism.

This clonotype was observed a few times. The chain is built from TRBV10-3 and TRBJ2-1; 11 bases map to TRBD2. J gave up 7 bases and V 6 bases, and 5 bases lay outside the gene matches. Germline assignment: CDR1 ENHRY and CDR2 SYGVKD. The CDR3 is 14 residues long. The CDR3 DNA reads TGTGCCATCAGGCCGGGACTAGCGGAGAATGAGCAGTTCTTC. Its translation is CAIRPGLAENEQFF.

Only a few counts were recorded for this clonotype. CDR3 in DNA: TGTGCCAGCAGTTTTCTCGACAGGGACGAGCAGTTCTTC. Its translation: CASSFLDRDEQFF. The V gene is TRBV6-5, the J gene TRBJ2-1; 7 bases line up with TRBD1. J lost 10 bases, V lost 4 bases, and 7 bases had no gene match. The CDR3 covers 13 residues. In germline, CDR1 is MNHEY, CDR2 SVGAGI.

This clonotype turned up a few times. CDR3 sequence: CATRGGLIPYEQFF. CDR3 nucleotides: TGTGCCACCAGGGGGGGCCTCATTCCTTACGAGCAGTTCTTC. The rearrangement uses TRBV10-3 and TRBJ2-7; either TRBD1 or TRBD2 may fit D (7 bases each). Near its end, the DNA agrees better with TRBJ2-1, so the J call may be wrong. This CDR3 has 14 residues. Germline CDR1 and CDR2: ENHRY and SYGVKD.

The count of this clonotype is one. The CDR3 nucleotides read TGTGCCAGCAGCGTAGAGGAGACTAGCGGGAGATATTGGAATGAGCAGTTCTTC. As protein: CASSVEETSGRYWNEQFF. The chain uses TRBV9 and TRBJ2-1, with 12 bases matching TRBD2. Germline CDR1 is SGDLS and CDR2 is YYNGEE. Unmatched junction bases numbered 11, after V lost 0 bases and J lost 7 bases. The CDR3 runs 18 residues.

The chain uses TRBV18 and TRBJ2-6; D may be TRBD1 (6 bases). V was trimmed by 6 bases and J by 1 base, leaving 19 bases between them. CDR3 length: 18 residues. Germline lookup yields CDR1 KGHSH and CDR2 LQKENI. This CDR3 is CASSQDSPPPSGANVLTF. Written as DNA, the CDR3 is TGTGCCAGCTCTCAGGACAGCCCCCCCCCATCTGGGGCCAACGTCCTGACTTTC.

In regard to this clonotype: This may be a read error: a much more frequent sequence differs by one nucleotide. V and J are TRBV11-2 and TRBJ1-4; no firm D call. Germline V gene sequence: CDR1 SGHAT, CDR2 FQNNGV. Deletions cut 6 bases from V and 4 bases from J, with 12 bases between. This CDR3 has 14 amino acids. The CDR3 protein is CASSRNEGNEKLFF. The DNA of the CDR3 is TGTGCCAGCAGTCGCAACGAGGGTAATGAAAAACTGTTTTTT.

This clonotype was seen at least ten times. The chain recombines TRBV7-2 with TRBJ2-7; TRBD1 matches at 7 bases. With V trimmed by 4 bases and J by 3 bases, 12 bases remained unmatched. The germline V gene has CDR1 SGHTA and CDR2 FQGNSA. CDR3 length: 16 residues. CDR3 sequence: CASSSKTGISDYEQYF. The CDR3 bases are TGTGCCAGCAGCTCTAAGACAGGGATTAGCGACTACGAGCAGTACTTC.

This clonotype has at least ten counts. This chain links TRBV5-4 with TRBJ2-7, with 9 nucleotides matching TRBD1. Trimming at V came to 3 bases and at J to 3 bases, leaving 7 bases not matched to a gene. The CDR3 is 15 amino acids. Germline CDR1 reads SGHNT; CDR2 reads YYREEE (reference sequence). The CDR3 here is CASSSQGQGDYEQYF. The CDR3 DNA reads TGTGCCAGCAGCTCCCAGGGACAGGGCGACTACGAGCAGTACTTC.

The V call is TRBV5-1, the J call TRBJ1-2, with a tentative D call TRBD1 (5 bases). The CDR3 has 17 residues. Germline CDR1 SGHRS, CDR2 YFSETQ. The V and J ends lost 4 bases and 0 bases respectively, with 19 bases between them. CDR3 protein: CASSRVPGRGANYGYTF. In DNA form, the CDR3 reads TGCGCCAGCAGCAGAGTCCCCGGCCGGGGGGCTAACTATGGCTACACCTTC. The full variable domain, in which reference TRBV5-1 and TRBJ1-2 provide the parts outside the CDR3, is KAGVTQTPRYLIKTRGQQVTLSCSPISGHRSVSWYQQTPGQGLQFLFEYFSETQRNKGNFPGRFSGRQFSNSRSEMNVSTLELGDSALYLCASSRVPGRGANYGYTFGSGTRLTVV.

This clonotype showed up just a few times. In DNA, the CDR3 is TGTGCCAGCAGTTTCTCCCCCGGGACAGGGGGCTACGAGCAGTACTTC. This sequence encodes CASSFSPGTGGYEQYF. The chain carries TRBV27 and TRBJ2-7, with 11 bases fitting TRBD1. CDR1 and CDR2 from the germline V gene are MNHEY and SMNVEV (reference sequence). This CDR3 is 16 amino acids long. V dropped 3 bases and J dropped 3; count of bases not matched to a gene: 7.

This clonotype has more than one count but fewer than ten. The chain joins TRBV20-1 to TRBJ2-3; no definite D call. The CDR3 runs to 16 residues. Trimming shortened V by 4 bases and J by 0 bases, and 17 bases separated the two germline ends. Germline V gives CDR1 DFQATT, CDR2 SNEGSKA (reference sequence). The CDR3, as DNA: TGCAGTGCTACAAGATATAGCCTGACTAGCACAGATACGCAGTATTTT. Amino acids: CSATRYSLTSTDTQYF.

The V call is TRBV13, the J call TRBJ2-3, with 7 positions matching TRBD2. Per germline, CDR1 PRHDT and CDR2 FYEKMQ (reference sequence). The CDR3 is made up of 17 amino acids. The J segment lost 5 bases and the V segment lost 5 bases, leaving 16 bases of the junction unmatched. The CDR3 spells CASSPAREVPSEDTQYF. In nucleotides, the CDR3 is TGTGCCAGCAGCCCTGCACGGGAGGTCCCCTCGGAAGATACGCAGTATTTT.

This clonotype was counted between two and nine times. V is TRBV10-3 and J is TRBJ2-1, with D uncertain. The CDR3 spans 14 residues. V lost 7 bases and J lost 0, with 10 bases in between. The germline V gene encodes CDR1 ENHRY and CDR2 SYGVKD. This CDR3 is CAITKDTSYNEQFF. CDR3 nucleotides: TGTGCCATCACCAAAGACACCTCCTACAATGAGCAGTTCTTC.

This clonotype was counted between two and nine times. The chain combines TRBV4-1 with TRBJ1-5; TRBD1 matches 9 bases. Trimming removed 1 base from V and 4 bases from J; junction bases left unmatched: 14. There are 19 residues in the CDR3. Germline V CDR1 and CDR2: MGHRA, YSYEKL. The CDR3 region has the DNA TGCGCCAGCAGCCAAGGCAACAGGGGGCGGGTGATTGGGAATCAGCCCCAGCATTTT. Translated, it gives CASSQGNRGRVIGNQPQHF.

The rearrangement joins TRBV7-3 to TRBJ1-6; D uncertain. Germline CDR1 reads SGHTA; CDR2 reads FQGTGA. This CDR3 is built from 13 residues. The V gene lost 5 bases and the J gene lost 9 bases, with 11 bases spanning the gap. CDR3 amino acids: CASSRSGSSPLHF. In nucleotides, the CDR3 is TGTGCCAGCAGCCGATCTGGGAGTTCACCCCTCCACTTT.

This chain joins TRBV30 and TRBJ1-5; D possibly corresponds to TRBD1 (5 bases). The CDR3 is 15 amino acids. The V gene's germline CDR1 is GTSNPN and CDR2 SVGIG (reference sequence). Trimming pared 0 bases from V and 3 bases from J, leaving 12 bases between. In DNA form, the CDR3 reads TGTGCCTGGAGTGTACAGGACCTCTTCAATCAGCCCCAGCATTTT. It is translated as CAWSVQDLFNQPQHF.

This clonotype was detected many times. This sequence joins TRBV4-1 and TRBJ1-5; 7 bases align to TRBD1. The CDR3 has 15 amino acids. The V gene's germline CDR1 is MGHRA and CDR2 YSYEKL. After removal of 8 bases from V and 0 bases from J, the junction contained 7 bases not matched to a gene. DNA for the CDR3: TGCGCCAGCCGGGACAGAACCTATAGCAATCAGCCCCAGCATTTT. Residues: CASRDRTYSNQPQHF.